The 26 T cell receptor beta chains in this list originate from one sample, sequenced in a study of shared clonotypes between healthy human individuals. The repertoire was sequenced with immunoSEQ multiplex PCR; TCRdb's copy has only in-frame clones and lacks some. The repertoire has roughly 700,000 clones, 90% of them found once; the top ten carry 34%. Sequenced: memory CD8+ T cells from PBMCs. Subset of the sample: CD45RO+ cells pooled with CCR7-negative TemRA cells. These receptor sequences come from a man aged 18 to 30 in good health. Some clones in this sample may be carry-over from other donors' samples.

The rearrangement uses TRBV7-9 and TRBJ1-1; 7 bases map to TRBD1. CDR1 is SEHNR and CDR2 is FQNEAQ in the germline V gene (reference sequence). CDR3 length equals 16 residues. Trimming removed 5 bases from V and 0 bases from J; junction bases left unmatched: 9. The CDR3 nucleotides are TGTGCCAGCAGCCCTGGGACAGTCGGGATGAACACTGAAGCTTTCTTT. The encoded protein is CASSPGTVGMNTEAFF.

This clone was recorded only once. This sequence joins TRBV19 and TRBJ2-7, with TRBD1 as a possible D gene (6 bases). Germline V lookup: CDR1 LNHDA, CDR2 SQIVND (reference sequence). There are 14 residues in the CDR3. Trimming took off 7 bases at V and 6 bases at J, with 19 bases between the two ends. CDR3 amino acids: CASKVGPQGGEQYF. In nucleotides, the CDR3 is TGTGCCAGTAAAGTCGGACCCCAAGGGGGCGAGCAGTACTTC.

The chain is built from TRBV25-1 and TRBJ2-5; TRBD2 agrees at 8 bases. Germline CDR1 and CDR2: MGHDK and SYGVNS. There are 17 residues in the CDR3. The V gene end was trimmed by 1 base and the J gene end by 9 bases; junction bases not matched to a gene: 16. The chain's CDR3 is CASSESFVSGRPVPQYF. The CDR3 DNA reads TGTGCCAGCAGTGAATCCTTCGTAAGCGGGAGACCCGTGCCCCAGTACTTC. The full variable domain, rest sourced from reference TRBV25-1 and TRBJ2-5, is EADIYQTPRYLVIGTGKKITLECSQTMGHDKMYWYQQDPGMELHLIHYSYGVNSTEKGDLSSESTVSRIRTEHFPLTLESARPSHTSQYLCASSESFVSGRPVPQYFGPGTRLLVL.

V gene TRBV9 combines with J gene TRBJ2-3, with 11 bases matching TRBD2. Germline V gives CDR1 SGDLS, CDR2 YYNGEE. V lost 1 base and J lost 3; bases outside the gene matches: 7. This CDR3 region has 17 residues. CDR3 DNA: TGTGCCAGCAGCGTACTAGCGGGAGGACTTTTGACAGATACGCAGTATTTT. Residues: CASSVLAGGLLTDTQYF.

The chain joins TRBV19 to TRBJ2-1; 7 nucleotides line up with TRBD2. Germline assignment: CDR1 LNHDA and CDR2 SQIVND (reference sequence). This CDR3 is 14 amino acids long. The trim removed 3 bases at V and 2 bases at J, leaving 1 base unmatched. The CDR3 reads CASSMLAAYNEQFF. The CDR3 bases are TGTGCCAGTAGTATGCTAGCGGCCTACAATGAGCAGTTCTTC.

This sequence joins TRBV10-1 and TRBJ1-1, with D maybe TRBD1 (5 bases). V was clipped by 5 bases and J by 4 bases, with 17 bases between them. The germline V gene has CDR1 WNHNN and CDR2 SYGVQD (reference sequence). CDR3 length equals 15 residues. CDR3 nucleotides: TGCGCCAGCAGTCCCGGGATCCACGGGGGCACTGAAGCTTTCTTT. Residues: CASSPGIHGGTEAFF.

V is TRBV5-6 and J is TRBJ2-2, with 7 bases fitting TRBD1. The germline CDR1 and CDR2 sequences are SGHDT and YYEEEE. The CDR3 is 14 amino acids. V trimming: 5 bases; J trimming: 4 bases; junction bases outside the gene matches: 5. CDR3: CASRPTGSTGELFF. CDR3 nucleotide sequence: TGTGCCAGCAGACCGACAGGGAGCACCGGGGAGCTGTTTTTT.

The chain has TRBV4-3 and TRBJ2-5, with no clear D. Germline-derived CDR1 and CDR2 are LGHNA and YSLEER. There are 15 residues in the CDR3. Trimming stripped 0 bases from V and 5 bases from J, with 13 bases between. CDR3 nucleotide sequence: TGCGCCAGCAGCCAAGATCCTTACTCCTCCGAGACCCAGTACTTC. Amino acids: CASSQDPYSSETQYF.

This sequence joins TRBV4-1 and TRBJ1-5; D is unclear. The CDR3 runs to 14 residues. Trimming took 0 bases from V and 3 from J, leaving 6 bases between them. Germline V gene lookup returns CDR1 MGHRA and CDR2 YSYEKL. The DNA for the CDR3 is TGCGCCAGCAGCCAAGAGTGGGCCAATCAGCCCCAGCATTTT. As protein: CASSQEWANQPQHF.

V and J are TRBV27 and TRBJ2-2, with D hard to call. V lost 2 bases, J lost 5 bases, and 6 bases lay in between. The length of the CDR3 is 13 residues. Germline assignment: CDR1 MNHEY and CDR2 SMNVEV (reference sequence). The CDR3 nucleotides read TGTGCCAGCAGTTTAGAGTTGACCGGGGAGCTGTTTTTT. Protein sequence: CASSLELTGELFF.

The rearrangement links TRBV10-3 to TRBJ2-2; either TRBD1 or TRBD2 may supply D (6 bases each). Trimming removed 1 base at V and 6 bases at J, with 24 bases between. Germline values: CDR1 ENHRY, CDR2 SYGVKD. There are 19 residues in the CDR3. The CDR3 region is CAISELGHDGGATSGELFF. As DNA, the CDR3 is TGTGCCATCAGTGAGTTGGGACACGACGGGGGTGCCACCTCCGGGGAGCTGTTTTTT.

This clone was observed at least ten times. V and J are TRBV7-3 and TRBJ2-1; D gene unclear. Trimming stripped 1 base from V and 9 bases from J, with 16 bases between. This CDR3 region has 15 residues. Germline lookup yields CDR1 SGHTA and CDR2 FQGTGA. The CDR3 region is CASSLKPTSVSEQFF. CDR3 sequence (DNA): TGTGCCAGCAGCTTAAAACCGACGAGTGTGAGTGAGCAGTTCTTC.

Here the CDR3 DNA reads TGCAGCGTTGAAGATCATTACAGCGCAGATACGCAGTATTTT. Translation gives CSVEDHYSADTQYF. V and J are TRBV29-1 and TRBJ2-3, with no clear D. Germline V CDR1 and CDR2: SQVTM, ANQGSEA. V was pared by 0 bases and J by 4 bases, with 11 bases between. This CDR3 is 14 amino acids long.

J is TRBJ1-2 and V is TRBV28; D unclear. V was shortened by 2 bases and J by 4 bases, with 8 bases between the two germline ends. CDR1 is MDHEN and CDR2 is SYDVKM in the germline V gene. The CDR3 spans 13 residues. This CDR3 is CASSLGRRYGYTF. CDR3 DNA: TGTGCCAGCAGTTTAGGTAGACGCTATGGCTACACCTTC.

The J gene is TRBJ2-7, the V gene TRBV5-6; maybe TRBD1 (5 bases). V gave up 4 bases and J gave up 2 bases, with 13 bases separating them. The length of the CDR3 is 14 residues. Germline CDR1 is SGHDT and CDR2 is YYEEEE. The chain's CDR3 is CASSANDSPYEQYF. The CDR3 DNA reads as TGTGCCAGCAGCGCTAATGACAGCCCCTACGAGCAGTACTTC.

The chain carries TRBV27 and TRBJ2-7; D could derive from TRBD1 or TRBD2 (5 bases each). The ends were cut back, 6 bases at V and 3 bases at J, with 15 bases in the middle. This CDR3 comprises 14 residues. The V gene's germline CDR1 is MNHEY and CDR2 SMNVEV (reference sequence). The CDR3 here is CASSQSGTFYEQYF. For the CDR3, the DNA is TGTGCCAGCAGCCAATCCGGGACGTTCTACGAGCAGTACTTC.

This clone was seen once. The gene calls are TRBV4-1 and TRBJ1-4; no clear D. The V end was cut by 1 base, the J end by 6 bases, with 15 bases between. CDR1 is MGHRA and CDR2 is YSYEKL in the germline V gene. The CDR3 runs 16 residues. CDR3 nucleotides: TGCGCCAGCAGCCAAGTTCGCCTCCTAAGGGATGAAAAACTGTTTTTT. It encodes CASSQVRLLRDEKLFF.

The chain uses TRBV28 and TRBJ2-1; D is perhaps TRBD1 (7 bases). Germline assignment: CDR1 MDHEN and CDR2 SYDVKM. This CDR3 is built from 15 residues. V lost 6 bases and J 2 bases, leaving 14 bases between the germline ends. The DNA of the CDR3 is TGTGCCAGCAGACGGAGGGACAGTCCCTACAATGAGCAGTTCTTC. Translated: CASRRRDSPYNEQFF.

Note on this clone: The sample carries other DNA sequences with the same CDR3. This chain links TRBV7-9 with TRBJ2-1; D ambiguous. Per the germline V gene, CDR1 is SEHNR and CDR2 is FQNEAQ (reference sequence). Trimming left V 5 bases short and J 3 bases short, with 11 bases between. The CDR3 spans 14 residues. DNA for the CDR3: TGTGCCAGCAGCCCCCCCAGGAGCTACAATGAGCAGTTCTTC. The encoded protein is CASSPPRSYNEQFF.

This CDR3 is CASSLISGGVLGYTF. The CDR3 DNA follows: TGTGCCAGCAGCTTAATATCGGGCGGCGTCCTGGGCTACACCTTC. The gene calls are TRBV7-2 and TRBJ1-2, with unresolved D. The CDR3 contains 15 residues. The V and J ends lost 2 bases and 8 bases respectively, with 18 bases between them. The germline CDR1 and CDR2 sequences are SGHTA and FQGNSA.

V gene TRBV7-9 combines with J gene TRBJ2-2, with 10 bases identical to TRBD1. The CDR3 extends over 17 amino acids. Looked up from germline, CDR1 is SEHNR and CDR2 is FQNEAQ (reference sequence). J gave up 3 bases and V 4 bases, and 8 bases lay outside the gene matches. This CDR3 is CASSSTGGGFDTGELFF. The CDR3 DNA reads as TGTGCCAGCAGCTCGACAGGGGGCGGATTTGACACCGGGGAGCTGTTTTTT.

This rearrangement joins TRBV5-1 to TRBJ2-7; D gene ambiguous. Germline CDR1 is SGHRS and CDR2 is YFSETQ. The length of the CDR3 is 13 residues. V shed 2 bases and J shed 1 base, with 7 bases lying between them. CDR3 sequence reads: CASSLLDSYEQYF. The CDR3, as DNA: TGCGCCAGCAGCTTACTGGATTCCTACGAGCAGTACTTC. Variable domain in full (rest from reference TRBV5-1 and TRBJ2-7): KAGVTQTPRYLIKTRGQQVTLSCSPISGHRSVSWYQQTPGQGLQFLFEYFSETQRNKGNFPGRFSGRQFSNSRSEMNVSTLELGDSALYLCASSLLDSYEQYFGPGTRLTVT.

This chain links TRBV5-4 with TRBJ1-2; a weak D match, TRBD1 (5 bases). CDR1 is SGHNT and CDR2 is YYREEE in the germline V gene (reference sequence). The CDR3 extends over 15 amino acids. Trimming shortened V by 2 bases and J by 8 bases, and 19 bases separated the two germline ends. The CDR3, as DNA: TGTGCCAGCAGCTTCCGGGGGGACGCAGGAGGAGGCTACACCTTC. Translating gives CASSFRGDAGGGYTF.

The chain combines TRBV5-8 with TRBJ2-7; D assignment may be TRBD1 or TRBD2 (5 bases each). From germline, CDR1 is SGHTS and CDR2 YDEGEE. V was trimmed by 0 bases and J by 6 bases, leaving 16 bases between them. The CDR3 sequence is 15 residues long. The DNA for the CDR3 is TGTGCCAGCAGCTTGGTGGGGACGAACCTTTTCGAGCAGTACTTC. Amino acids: CASSLVGTNLFEQYF.

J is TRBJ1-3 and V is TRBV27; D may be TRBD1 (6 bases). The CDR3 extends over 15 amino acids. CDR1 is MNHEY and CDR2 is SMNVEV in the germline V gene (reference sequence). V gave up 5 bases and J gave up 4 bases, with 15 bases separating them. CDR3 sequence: CASSPTGDNGNTIYF. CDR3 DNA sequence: TGTGCCAGCAGTCCAACGGGGGACAACGGAAACACCATATATTTT.

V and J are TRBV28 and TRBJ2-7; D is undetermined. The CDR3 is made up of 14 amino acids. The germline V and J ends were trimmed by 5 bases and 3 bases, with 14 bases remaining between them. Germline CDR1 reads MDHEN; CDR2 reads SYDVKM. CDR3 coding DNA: TGTGCCAGCAGTCCCGCCTCCAAACACTACGAGCAGTACTTC. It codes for CASSPASKHYEQYF.